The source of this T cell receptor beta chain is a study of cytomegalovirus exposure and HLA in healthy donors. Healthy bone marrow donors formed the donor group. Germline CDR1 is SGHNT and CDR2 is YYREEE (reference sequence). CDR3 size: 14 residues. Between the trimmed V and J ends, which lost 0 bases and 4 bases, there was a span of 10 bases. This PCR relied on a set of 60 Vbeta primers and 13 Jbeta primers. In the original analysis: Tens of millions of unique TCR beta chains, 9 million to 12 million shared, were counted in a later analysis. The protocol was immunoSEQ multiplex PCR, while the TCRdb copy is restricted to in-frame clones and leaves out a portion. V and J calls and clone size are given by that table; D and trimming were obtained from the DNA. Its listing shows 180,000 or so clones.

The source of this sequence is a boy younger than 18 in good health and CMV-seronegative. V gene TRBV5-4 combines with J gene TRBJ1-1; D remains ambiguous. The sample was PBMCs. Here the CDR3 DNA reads TGTGCCAGCAGCTTGGAGTTGGCAGGCACTGAAGCTTTCTTT. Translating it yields CASSLELAGTEAFF.